Listed here are 14 T cell receptor beta chains from one sample, sequenced in a study of graft-versus-host responses after intestinal transplantation. Sequencing used immunoSEQ multiplex PCR; TCRdb keeps in-frame clones, though not all of them. The sample carries about 82,000 clones, more than 85% recorded once. These receptors lack a known antigen. Sequenced here: unstimulated CD4+ T cells sorted from spleen or lymph node cells, sampled before transplant. These receptors all stem from a human donor who was the organ donor for an intestinal transplant.

J is TRBJ1-2 and V is TRBV19; D not certain. CDR3 size: 13 residues. Trimming removed 3 bases at V and 8 bases at J, with 13 bases between. CDR1 and CDR2 from the germline V gene are LNHDA and SQIVND (reference sequence). The CDR3: CASSIIQTYGYTF. The CDR3 DNA follows: TGTGCCAGTAGTATCATCCAAACCTACGGCTACACCTTC.

CDR3 nucleotide sequence: TGTGCCAGCTCACCATCCCACATAAACCTTCCTTCCTCGTCGCAGTTCTTC. Translation gives CASSPSHINLPSSSQFF. V and J are TRBV18 and TRBJ2-1, with D unclear. CDR1 KGHSH and CDR2 LQKENI come from the germline V gene. The germline V and J ends were trimmed by 2 bases and 12 bases, with 26 bases remaining between them. The CDR3 sequence is 17 residues long.

This chain links TRBV6-5 with TRBJ2-1; no firm D call. Germline V gene data show CDR1 as MNHEY and CDR2 as SVGAGI. V lost 3 bases to trimming and J lost 3 bases, with 12 bases between them. The CDR3 loop spans 15 amino acids. This CDR3 is CASSYSSWSYNEQFF. The CDR3 DNA reads TGTGCCAGCAGTTATAGTTCATGGAGCTACAATGAGCAGTTCTTC.

The chain combines TRBV15 with TRBJ2-5, with 7 bases that match TRBD1. This CDR3 has 14 amino acids. Losses at the gene ends were 0 bases for V and 5 bases for J; bases not matched to a gene: 3. Germline V lookup: CDR1 LNHNV, CDR2 YYDKDF (reference sequence). The CDR3 nucleotides read TGTGCCACCAGCAGAGACAGGGGGTGGGAGACCCAGTACTTC. Amino acids: CATSRDRGWETQYF.

The chain carries TRBV28 and TRBJ1-1; D remains ambiguous. Germline-derived CDR1 and CDR2 are MDHEN and SYDVKM. The V gene lost 6 bases and the J gene lost 6 bases, with 17 bases spanning the gap. This CDR3 spans 14 amino acids. This chain's CDR3 is CASSPEYGRAEAFF. The CDR3 DNA reads as TGTGCCAGCAGCCCTGAGTACGGTCGGGCTGAAGCTTTCTTT.

The chain joins TRBV18 to TRBJ1-2; 9 bases align to TRBD1. With V trimmed by 3 bases and J by 8 bases, 19 bases remained unmatched. The length of the CDR3 is 18 residues. Germline V CDR1 and CDR2: KGHSH, LQKENI. The CDR3 loop reads CASSPLGSGQGEGLGYTF. The CDR3 bases are TGTGCCAGCTCACCCTTAGGGTCGGGACAGGGCGAAGGACTAGGCTACACCTTC.

This rearrangement joins TRBV6-5 to TRBJ1-1; tentatively, D is TRBD1 (5 bases). Trimming stripped 4 bases from V and 6 bases from J, with 15 bases between. CDR1 and CDR2 from the germline V gene are MNHEY and SVGAGI. The CDR3 is 14 amino acids. The CDR3 protein is CASSSVGGTPEAFF. CDR3 in DNA: TGTGCCAGCAGTTCCGTGGGGGGTACCCCTGAAGCTTTCTTT.

This chain uses TRBV14 with TRBJ2-3; maybe TRBD2 (5 bases). CDR1 and CDR2 (germline): SGHDN, FVKESK. V lost 1 base and J lost 3, with 5 bases in between. The CDR3 contains 13 residues. CDR3 sequence reads: CASSQGTTDTQYF. The DNA for the CDR3 is TGTGCCAGCAGCCAAGGGACTACAGATACGCAGTATTTT.

This chain links TRBV6-1 with TRBJ1-5, with TRBD1 matching 12 bases. Germline V gives CDR1 MNHNS, CDR2 SASEGT. Trimming took 7 bases from V and 6 from J; bases not matched to a gene: 7. The CDR3 totals 15 residues. The CDR3 DNA is TGTGCCAGCAAGGGACAGGGGGCTGTAAGTCAGCCCCAGCATTTT. Translated, it gives CASKGQGAVSQPQHF.

The chain has TRBV6-5 and TRBJ1-2; D is perhaps TRBD1 (5 bases). The ends were cut back, 2 bases at V and 4 bases at J, with 8 bases in the middle. The CDR3 totals 13 residues. Looked up from germline, CDR1 is MNHEY and CDR2 is SVGAGI. Here the CDR3 reads CASSYAGFYGYTF. The CDR3 nucleotides are TGTGCCAGCAGTTACGCAGGGTTCTATGGCTACACCTTC.

The chain is built from TRBV5-1 and TRBJ1-5; D unclear. The germline V gene encodes CDR1 SGHRS and CDR2 YFSETQ. V lost 0 bases, J lost 0 bases, and 10 bases lay in between. The CDR3 runs to 16 residues. CDR3 residues: CASSLGGGNSNQPQHF. CDR3 in DNA: TGCGCCAGCAGCTTGGGGGGAGGGAATAGCAATCAGCCCCAGCATTTT.

The chain is built from TRBV28 and TRBJ2-7; D might be TRBD1 (5 bases). Per the germline V gene, CDR1 is MDHEN and CDR2 is SYDVKM. Trimming took 8 bases from V and 4 from J, leaving 21 bases between them. The CDR3 extends over 15 amino acids. The CDR3 sequence: CASFGYQAGRYEQYF. In DNA, the CDR3 is TGTGCCAGCTTTGGATACCAGGCAGGGCGGTACGAGCAGTACTTC. Looking up the rest from reference TRBV28 and TRBJ2-7 gives the full variable domain: DVKVTQSSRYLVKRTGEKVFLECVQDMDHENMFWYRQDPGLGLRLIYFSYDVKMKEKGDIPEGYSVSREKKERFSLILESASTNQTSMYLCASFGYQAGRYEQYFGPGTRLTVT.

V gene TRBV18 combines with J gene TRBJ2-7, with TRBD1 matching over 10 bases. CDR3 length: 15 residues. After removal of 1 base from V and 4 bases from J, the junction contained 4 bases not matched to a gene. Germline-derived CDR1 and CDR2 are KGHSH and LQKENI. CDR3 DNA sequence: TGTGCCAGCTCACCACGACAGGGGGCGGCGTACGAGCAGTACTTC. Protein sequence: CASSPRQGAAYEQYF.

This chain uses TRBV23-1 with TRBJ2-5, with D unresolved. TRBV23-1 is recorded as an ORF, its role being uncertain. Deletions cut 8 bases from V and 5 bases from J, with 15 bases between. This CDR3 contains 13 residues. Written as DNA, the CDR3 is TGCGCCAGCCCCGTGAGTGTTACGGAGACCCAGTACTTC. Protein sequence: CASPVSVTETQYF.